This TCR beta chain emerged from a study of T cells in Graves' hyperthyroidism and ophthalmopathy (dated by TCRdb to the late 2010s). For context, the study as a whole: Peripheral blood was sampled at the time of initial diagnosis, prior to any treatment. A discovery cohort of about 100 patients, approximately 45 with Graves' ophthalmopathy and 57 with stable Graves' hyperthyroidism, was used to find distinguishing TCR V-J signatures. Prospective prediction of ophthalmopathy was tested in an independent validation cohort of fewer than 20 hyperthyroidism patients and some 17 patients who later progressed to ophthalmopathy. For training and testing, the roughly 100 patients in the discovery cohort were randomly divided in a 7:3 ratio. In addition, the study compared T-cell repertoires in thyroid tissue and in blood from roughly 6 Graves' hyperthyroidism patients. Once sampling was done, hyperthyroidism patients were given methimazole at a starting dose of 30 mg daily, whereas ophthalmopathy patients were given high-dose intravenous methylprednisolone. The paper reports TCR Vbeta CDR3 sequencing of approximately 140 peripheral blood samples: some 41 ophthalmopathy, under 80 hyperthyroidism and approximately 17 progressor patients.

Amplification of TCR beta CDR3 regions was carried out from RNA transcripts. The first round of RT-PCR for the TCR CDR3 was performed with the HTBI primer set and the Qiagen OneStep RT-PCR kit. The libraries were constructed in a second round of multiplex PCR and then size-selected and purified. The libraries were sequenced on an Illumina HiSeq2000 using paired-end 100 bp reads. The authors processed their data as follows. SOAPnuke was used to process the raw data, with reads discarded if the reads contained adapters or uncalled bases, had a mean Phred below 15, or lacked an exact constant-primer or identifier match. COPE v1.2.5 was used to merge high-quality paired reads, and clonotypes were defined as unique nucleotide sequences. MiTCR v1.1 was used to align clonotypes to the IMGT TRBV, TRBD and TRBJ reference segments. The analysis was restricted to V-J combinations with a frequency above 0.0001, which together covered 99.2% of the repertoires. A TCS score was defined as the ratio between F50 (clonal expansion) and ExV (chaos), using BLOSUM62-based TCRdist between CDR3 peptides within each V-J. Welch's t-statistics and random forest reduced around 550 V-J features to roughly 13, which were used in a naive Bayes classifier (R e1071). TCRdb trimmed the raw reads at Q25, called clones with MiXCR and kept productive beta chains. Records with the same CDR3 protein are collapsed into one entry carrying the most frequent genes and DNA. What appears here as the V and J calls and clone size reflects TCRdb's work, not the paper's. Here the sample has about 350,000 distinct CDR3 sequences; over 12% occur a single time. The ten largest make up about 21% of the sample.

Ophthalmopathy patients had moderately to severely active disease, with a Clinical Activity Score of 3 or more, a NOSPECS grade of 4 or more, and a disease duration of less than 3 months. Exclusion was applied to patients with uncontrolled infections, other autoimmune diseases, pregnancy or lactation. Diagnoses relied on clinical symptoms, serum thyroxine and TRAb, thyroid ultrasound and orbital computed tomography. PBMCs were separated from approximately 10 ml of fresh peripheral blood using Ficoll-Paque density gradient centrifugation. Total RNA was extracted using Trizol reagent, and RNA quality was assessed on an Agilent 2100 Bioanalyzer. The full study reports these points: In validation, progression to ophthalmopathy was predicted by the model with about 70% sensitivity and 72.22% specificity, a median of roughly six months before onset. In cross-validation, a model built on a 13 V-J signature told ophthalmopathy apart from stable hyperthyroidism with 85% to 90% sensitivity and roughly 81% specificity, and in testing the same model reached 80%/75%. No statistical method was used to fix the sample size in advance, and group allocation was not hidden from the investigators. Blood samples also contained most of the expanded thyroid clonotypes (frequency above 0.001), which suggests that blood repertoires may reflect thyroid immune responses.

In its sample, this clonotype was seen a few times. Its antigen remains undetermined. Base qualities are not recorded, but no much larger clone differs from it by a single base. CDR1 and CDR2 are read off the germline V gene (reference sequence) as SEHNR and FQNEAQ. The CDR3 numbers 22 residues from cysteine through phenylalanine. Only the CDR3 DNA stays, 66 bases, in frame from base 1. Trimmed from V: 1 base; trimmed from J: 10 bases; junction bases lacking a gene match: 31. Recombination linked TRBV7-9 to TRBJ2-1, with 7 central nucleotides matching TRBD1. Sequenced input: blood. The sequence was collected from an older woman with Graves' ophthalmopathy. The nucleotide sequence is given as TGTGCCAGCAGCTTAGTTATAACAGAGGGGACAGACGTCCTCAGGGTCGTTGAAGAGCAGTTCTTC. Its protein is CASSLVITEGTDVLRVVEEQFF.